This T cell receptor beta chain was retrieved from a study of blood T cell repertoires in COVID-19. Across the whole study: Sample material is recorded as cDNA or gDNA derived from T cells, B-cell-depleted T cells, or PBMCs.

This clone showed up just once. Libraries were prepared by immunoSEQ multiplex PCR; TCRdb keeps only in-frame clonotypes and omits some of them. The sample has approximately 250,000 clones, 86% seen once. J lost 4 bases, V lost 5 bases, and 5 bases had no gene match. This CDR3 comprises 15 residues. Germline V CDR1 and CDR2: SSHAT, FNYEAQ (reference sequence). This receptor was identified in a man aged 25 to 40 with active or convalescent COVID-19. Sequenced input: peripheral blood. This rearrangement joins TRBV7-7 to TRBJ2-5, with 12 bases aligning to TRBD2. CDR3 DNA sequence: TGTGCCAGCAGCCCCCGGACTAGCGGGGCAGAGACCCAGTACTTC. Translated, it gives CASSPRTSGAETQYF.